The sample holds a few counts of the clone carrying this TCR beta chain. Trimming stripped 6 bases from V and 6 bases from J, with 8 bases between. Germline-derived CDR1 and CDR2 are SEHNR and FQNEAQ (reference sequence). The CDR3 is 12 amino acids. The data originate from a study of CD8 T cells in Susac syndrome. CD8+ and CD4+ T cells circulating in blood were sequenced for TCR beta. The multiple sclerosis controls were treatment-naive patients, and their relapsing-remitting disease was stable or active. The TEMRA cells underwent FACS enrichment, while the CD8+ and CD4+ T cells underwent negative isolation. With random hexamers, roughly 0.45 to 1 ug RNA was reverse transcribed. TCR beta CDR3 was amplified by immunoSEQ multiplex PCR. This amplification extended across 54 Vbeta and 13 Jbeta segments. TCRdb used MiXCR to reprocess the immunoSEQ multiplex PCR reads, holding one entry per CDR3 protein. The sample lists about 400,000 distinct CDR3 sequences, more than 80% occurring once.

The sequence came from a human donor with multiple sclerosis. The V and J genes are TRBV7-9 and TRBJ2-2; D call uncertain. The sequencing input was CD8+ T cells from PBMCs. CDR3 bases: TGTGCCAGCAGAGCTCCTTCCGGGGAGCTGTTTTTT. The encoded protein is CASRAPSGELFF.